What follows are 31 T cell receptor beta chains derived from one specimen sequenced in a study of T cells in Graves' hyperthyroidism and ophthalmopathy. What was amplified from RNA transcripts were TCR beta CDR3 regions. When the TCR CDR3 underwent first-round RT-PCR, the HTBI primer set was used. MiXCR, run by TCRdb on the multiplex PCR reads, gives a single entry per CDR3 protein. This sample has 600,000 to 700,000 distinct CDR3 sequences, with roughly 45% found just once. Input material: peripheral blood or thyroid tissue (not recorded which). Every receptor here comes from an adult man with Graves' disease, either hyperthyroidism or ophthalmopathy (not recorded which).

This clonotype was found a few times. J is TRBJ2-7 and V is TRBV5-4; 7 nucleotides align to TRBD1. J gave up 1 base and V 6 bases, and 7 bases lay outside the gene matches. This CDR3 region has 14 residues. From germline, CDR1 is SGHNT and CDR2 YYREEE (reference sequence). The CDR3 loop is CASTIGQASYEQYF. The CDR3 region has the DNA TGTGCCAGCACCATAGGACAGGCGTCCTACGAGCAGTACTTC.

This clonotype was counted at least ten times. The CDR3 is CASSLVGSHAGELFF. In DNA form, the CDR3 reads TGTGCCAGCAGCTTAGTCGGGTCACACGCCGGGGAGCTGTTTTTT. The chain uses TRBV7-2 and TRBJ2-2; D uncertain. CDR1 and CDR2 from the germline V gene are SGHTA and FQGNSA. With 1 base removed from V and 6 bases from J, the gap between germline ends came to 12 bases. CDR3 length equals 15 residues.

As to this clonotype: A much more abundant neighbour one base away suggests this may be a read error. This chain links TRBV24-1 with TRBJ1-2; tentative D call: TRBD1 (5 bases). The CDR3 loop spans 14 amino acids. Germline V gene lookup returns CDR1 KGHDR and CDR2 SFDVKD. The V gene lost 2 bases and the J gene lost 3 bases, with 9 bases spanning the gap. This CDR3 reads CATSDYGTDYGYTF. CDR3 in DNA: TGTGCCACCAGTGATTACGGGACCGACTATGGCTACACCTTC.

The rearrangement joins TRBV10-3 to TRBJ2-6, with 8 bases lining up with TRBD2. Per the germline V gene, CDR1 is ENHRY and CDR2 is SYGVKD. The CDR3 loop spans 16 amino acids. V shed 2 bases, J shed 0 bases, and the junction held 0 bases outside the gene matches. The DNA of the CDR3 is TGTGCCATCAGTGAGGGGACTAGCTCTGGGGCCAACGTCCTGACTTTC. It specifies CAISEGTSSGANVLTF.

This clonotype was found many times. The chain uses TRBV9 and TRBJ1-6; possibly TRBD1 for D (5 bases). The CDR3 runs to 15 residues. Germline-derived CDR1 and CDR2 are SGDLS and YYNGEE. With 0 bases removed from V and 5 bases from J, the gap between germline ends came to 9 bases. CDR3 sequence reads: CASSVGGSHNSPLHF. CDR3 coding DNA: TGTGCCAGCAGCGTAGGGGGGAGTCATAATTCACCCCTCCACTTT.

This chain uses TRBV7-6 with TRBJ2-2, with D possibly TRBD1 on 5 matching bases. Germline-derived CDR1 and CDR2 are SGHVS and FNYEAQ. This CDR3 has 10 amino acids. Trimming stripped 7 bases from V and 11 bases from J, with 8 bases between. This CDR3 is CASTGHELFF. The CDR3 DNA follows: TGTGCCAGCACTGGACACGAGCTGTTTTTT.

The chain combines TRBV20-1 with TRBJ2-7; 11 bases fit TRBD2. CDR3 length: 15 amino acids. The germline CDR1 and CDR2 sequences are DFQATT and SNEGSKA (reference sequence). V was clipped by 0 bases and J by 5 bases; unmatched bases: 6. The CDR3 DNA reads TGCAGTGCTAGAGATCAACTAGCGGGAGCCAACGAGCAGTACTTC. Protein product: CSARDQLAGANEQYF.

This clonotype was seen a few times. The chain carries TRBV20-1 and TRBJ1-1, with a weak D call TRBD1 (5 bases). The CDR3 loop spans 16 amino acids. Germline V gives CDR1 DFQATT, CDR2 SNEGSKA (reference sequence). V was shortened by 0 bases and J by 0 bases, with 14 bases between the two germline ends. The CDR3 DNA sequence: TGCAGTGCTAGAGATACAAGGGGCCTCATGAACACTGAAGCTTTCTTT. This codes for CSARDTRGLMNTEAFF.

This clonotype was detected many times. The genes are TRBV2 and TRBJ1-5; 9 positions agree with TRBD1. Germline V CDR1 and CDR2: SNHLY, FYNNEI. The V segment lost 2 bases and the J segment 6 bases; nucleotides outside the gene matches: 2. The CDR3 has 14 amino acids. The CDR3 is CASSETGGGQPQHF. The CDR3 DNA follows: TGTGCCAGCAGTGAAACAGGGGGCGGTCAGCCCCAGCATTTT.

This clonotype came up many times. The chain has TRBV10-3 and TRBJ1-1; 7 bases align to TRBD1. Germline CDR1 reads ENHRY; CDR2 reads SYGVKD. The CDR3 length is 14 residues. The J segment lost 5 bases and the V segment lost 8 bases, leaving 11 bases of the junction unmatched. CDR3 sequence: CAIGNPTGDTEAFF. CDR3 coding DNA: TGTGCCATCGGGAACCCAACAGGGGATACTGAAGCTTTCTTT.

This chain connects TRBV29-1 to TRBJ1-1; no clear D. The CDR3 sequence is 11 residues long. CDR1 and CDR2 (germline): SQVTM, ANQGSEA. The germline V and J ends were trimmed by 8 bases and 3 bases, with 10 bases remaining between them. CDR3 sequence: CSFQLDTEAFF. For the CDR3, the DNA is TGCAGCTTCCAGTTGGACACTGAAGCTTTCTTT.

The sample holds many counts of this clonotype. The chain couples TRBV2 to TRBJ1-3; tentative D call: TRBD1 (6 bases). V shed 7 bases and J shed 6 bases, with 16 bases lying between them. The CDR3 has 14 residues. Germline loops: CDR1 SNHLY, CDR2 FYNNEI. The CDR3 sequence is CASKTGMGENTIYF. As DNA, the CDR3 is TGTGCCAGCAAAACAGGGATGGGGGAAAACACCATATATTTT.

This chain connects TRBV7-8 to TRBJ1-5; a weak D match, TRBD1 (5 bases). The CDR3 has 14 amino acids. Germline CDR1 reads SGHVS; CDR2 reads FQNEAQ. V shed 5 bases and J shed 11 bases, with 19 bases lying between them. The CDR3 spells CASSGTSGQETQHF. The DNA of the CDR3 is TGTGCCAGCAGCGGGACTAGCGGTCAAGAGACCCAGCATTTT.

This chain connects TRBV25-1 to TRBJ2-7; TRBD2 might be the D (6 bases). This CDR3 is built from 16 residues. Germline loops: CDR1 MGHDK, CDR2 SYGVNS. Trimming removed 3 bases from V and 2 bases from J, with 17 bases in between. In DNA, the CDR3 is TGTGCCAGCAGTGACTTCCGAAAAGGCGGGACCTACGAGCAGTACTTC. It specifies CASSDFRKGGTYEQYF.

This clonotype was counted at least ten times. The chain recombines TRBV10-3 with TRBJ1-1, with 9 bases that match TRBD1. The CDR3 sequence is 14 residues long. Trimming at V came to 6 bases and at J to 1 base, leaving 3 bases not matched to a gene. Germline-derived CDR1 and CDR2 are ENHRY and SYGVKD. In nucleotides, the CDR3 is TGTGCCATCAGGCCGGGACAGGGGAACACTGAAGCTTTCTTT. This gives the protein CAIRPGQGNTEAFF.

The CDR3 DNA sequence: TGCAGCGCCCTGGCACAGGGGTTTGGGCATGGCTACACCTTC. It encodes CSALAQGFGHGYTF. V is TRBV29-1 and J is TRBJ1-2; 7 bases are a match to TRBD1. This CDR3 spans 14 amino acids. The germline V gene has CDR1 SQVTM and CDR2 ANQGSEA. J was trimmed by 6 bases and V by 7 bases; bases with no gene match: 14.

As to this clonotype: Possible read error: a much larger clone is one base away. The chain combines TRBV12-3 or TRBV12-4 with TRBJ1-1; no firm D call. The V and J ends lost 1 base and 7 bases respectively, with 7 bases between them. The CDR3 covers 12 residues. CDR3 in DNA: TGTGCCAGCAGTTTAGTGGGTTTTGAAGCTTTCTTT. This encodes CASSLVGFEAFF.

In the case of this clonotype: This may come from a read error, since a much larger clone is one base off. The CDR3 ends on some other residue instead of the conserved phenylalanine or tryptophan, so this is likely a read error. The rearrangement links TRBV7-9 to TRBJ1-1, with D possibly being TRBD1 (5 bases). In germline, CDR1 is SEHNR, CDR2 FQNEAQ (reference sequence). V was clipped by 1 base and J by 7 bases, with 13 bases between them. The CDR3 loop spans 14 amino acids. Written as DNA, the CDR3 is TGTGCCAGCAGCTTAGGGGGCCAGGGAAGTGAAGCTTTCCTT. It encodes CASSLGGQGSEAFL.

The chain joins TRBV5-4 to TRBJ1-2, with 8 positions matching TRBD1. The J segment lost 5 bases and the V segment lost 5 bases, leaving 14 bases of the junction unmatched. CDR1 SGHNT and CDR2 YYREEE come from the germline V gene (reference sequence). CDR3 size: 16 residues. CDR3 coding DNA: TGTGCCAGCAGACTTGACAGGGGACAGTCACGTTATGGCTACACCTTC. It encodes CASRLDRGQSRYGYTF.

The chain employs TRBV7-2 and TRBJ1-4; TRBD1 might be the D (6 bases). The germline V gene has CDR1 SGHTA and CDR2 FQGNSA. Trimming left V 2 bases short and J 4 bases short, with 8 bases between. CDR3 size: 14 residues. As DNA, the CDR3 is TGTGCCAGCAGCTTAAGGGGGAGTAATGAAAAACTGTTTTTT. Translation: CASSLRGSNEKLFF.

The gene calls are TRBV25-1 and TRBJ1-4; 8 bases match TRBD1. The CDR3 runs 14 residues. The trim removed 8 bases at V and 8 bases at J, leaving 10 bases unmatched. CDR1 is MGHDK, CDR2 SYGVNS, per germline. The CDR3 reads CASVVGQGGEKLFF. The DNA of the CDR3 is TGTGCCAGCGTTGTCGGACAGGGTGGAGAAAAACTGTTTTTT.

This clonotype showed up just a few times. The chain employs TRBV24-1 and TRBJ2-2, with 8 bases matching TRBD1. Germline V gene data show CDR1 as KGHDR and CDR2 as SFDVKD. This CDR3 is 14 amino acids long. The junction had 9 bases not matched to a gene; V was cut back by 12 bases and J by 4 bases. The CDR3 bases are TGTGCCGCCGGTGGACAGGGAAGCACCGGGGAGCTGTTTTTT. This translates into CAAGGQGSTGELFF.

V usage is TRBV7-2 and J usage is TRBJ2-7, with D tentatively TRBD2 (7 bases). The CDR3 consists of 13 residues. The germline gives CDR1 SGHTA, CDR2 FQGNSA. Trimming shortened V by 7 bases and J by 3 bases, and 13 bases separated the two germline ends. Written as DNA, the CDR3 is TGTGCCAGCACCCGAGGGGGGGACTACGAGCAGTACTTC. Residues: CASTRGGDYEQYF.

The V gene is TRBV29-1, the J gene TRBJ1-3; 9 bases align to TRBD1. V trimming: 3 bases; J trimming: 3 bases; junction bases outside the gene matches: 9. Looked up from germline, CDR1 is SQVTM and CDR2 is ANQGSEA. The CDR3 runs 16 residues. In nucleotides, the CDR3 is TGCAGCGTTGATGATGGGACAGGGAACTTTGGAAACACCATATATTTT. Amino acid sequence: CSVDDGTGNFGNTIYF.

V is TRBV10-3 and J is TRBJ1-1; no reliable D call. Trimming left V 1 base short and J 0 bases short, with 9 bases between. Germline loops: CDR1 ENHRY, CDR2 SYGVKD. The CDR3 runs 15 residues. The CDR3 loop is CAISEFVALNTEAFF. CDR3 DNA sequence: TGTGCCATCAGTGAGTTCGTAGCCCTGAACACTGAAGCTTTCTTT.

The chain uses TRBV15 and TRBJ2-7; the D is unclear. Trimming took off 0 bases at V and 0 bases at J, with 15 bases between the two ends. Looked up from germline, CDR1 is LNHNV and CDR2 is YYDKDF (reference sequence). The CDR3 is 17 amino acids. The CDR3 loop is CATSREGAWGTSYEQYF. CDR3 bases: TGTGCCACCAGCAGAGAGGGCGCCTGGGGAACCTCCTACGAGCAGTACTTC.

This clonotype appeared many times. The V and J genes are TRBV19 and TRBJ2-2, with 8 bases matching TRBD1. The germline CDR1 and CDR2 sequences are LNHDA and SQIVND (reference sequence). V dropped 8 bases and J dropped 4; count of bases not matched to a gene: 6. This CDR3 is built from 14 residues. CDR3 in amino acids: CASSVRGPTGELFF. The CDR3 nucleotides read TGTGCCAGTTCGGTCAGGGGGCCCACCGGGGAGCTGTTTTTT.

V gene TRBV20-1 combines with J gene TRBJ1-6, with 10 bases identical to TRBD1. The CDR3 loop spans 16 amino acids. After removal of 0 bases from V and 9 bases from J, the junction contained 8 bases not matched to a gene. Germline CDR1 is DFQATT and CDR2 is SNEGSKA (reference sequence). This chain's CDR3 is CSAREYGTGEGSPLHF. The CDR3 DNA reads TGCAGTGCTAGAGAATATGGGACAGGGGAGGGTTCACCCCTCCACTTT.

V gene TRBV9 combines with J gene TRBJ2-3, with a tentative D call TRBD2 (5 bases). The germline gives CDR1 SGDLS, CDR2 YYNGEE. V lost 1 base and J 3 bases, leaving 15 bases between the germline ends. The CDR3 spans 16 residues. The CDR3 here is CASSVPGVANTDTQYF. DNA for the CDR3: TGTGCCAGCAGCGTACCTGGGGTAGCGAATACAGATACGCAGTATTTT.

The CDR3 here is CASVDRDGYTF. In DNA form, the CDR3 reads TGCGCCAGCGTGGACAGGGACGGCTACACCTTC. The chain has TRBV10-1 and TRBJ1-2; TRBD1 matches at 8 bases. Trimming at V came to 8 bases and at J to 8 bases, leaving 4 bases not matched to a gene. CDR1 WNHNN and CDR2 SYGVQD come from the germline V gene (reference sequence). The length of the CDR3 is 11 residues.

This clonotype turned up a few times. The CDR3 sequence: CSAREGPLGNQPQHF. In DNA, the CDR3 is TGCAGTGCTAGGGAGGGCCCATTGGGCAATCAGCCCCAGCATTTT. V and J are TRBV20-1 and TRBJ1-5; D ambiguous. Trimming removed 3 bases at V and 2 bases at J, with 14 bases between. Germline-derived CDR1 and CDR2 are DFQATT and SNEGSKA (reference sequence). The CDR3 sequence is 15 residues long.